This T cell receptor beta chain was sequenced for a study of blood T cells in healthy people across ages. Combining a sample-barcoded 5' primer with a J-beta primer mix, a second PCR ran for about 6 to 12 cycles. Every sample produced at least 2.5 million CDR3-containing paired-end reads. Each CDR3 protein is one row after TCRdb ran MiXCR on the 5' RACE reads. The sample includes about 1.4 million distinct CDR3 sequences, 45% to 70% of them seen just once. This clonotype showed up just a few times. Its antigen is unknown. A much larger clonotype is one base distant, so this may be a read error. Looked up from germline, CDR1 is SQVTM and CDR2 is ANQGSEA. The CDR3 has 14 residues. Between the trimmed V and J ends, which lost 2 bases and 2 bases, there was a span of 13 bases. Every donor provided 7.5 to 10 milliliters of peripheral blood. Study-wide results and limits: Age advanced and TCR beta diversity per million T cells fell, roughly linearly. The diversity estimates, figures obtained from one million T cells, were considered underestimates.

V and J are TRBV29-1 and TRBJ2-7; D not certain. Sequenced input: blood. This receptor was taken from a man between 18 and 35 years old in good health. CDR3 amino acids: CSVEKVHQPYEQYF. CDR3 nucleotides: TGCAGCGTTGAAAAGGTTCACCAGCCCTACGAGCAGTACTTC.